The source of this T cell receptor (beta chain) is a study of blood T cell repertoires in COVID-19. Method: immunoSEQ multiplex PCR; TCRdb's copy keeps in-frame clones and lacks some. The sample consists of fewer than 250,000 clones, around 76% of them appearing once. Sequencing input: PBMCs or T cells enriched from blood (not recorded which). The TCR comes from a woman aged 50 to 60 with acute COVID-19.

The CDR3 loop is CASSITHRGNQPQHF. CDR3 DNA: TGTGCCAGTAGTATAACCCACAGGGGTAATCAGCCCCAGCATTTT. This sequence joins TRBV19 and TRBJ1-5, with 7 bases matching TRBD1. CDR3 size: 15 residues. V lost 2 bases, J lost 4 bases, and 5 bases stayed unmatched. CDR1 and CDR2 (germline): LNHDA, SQIVND (reference sequence). Full variable domain (rest looked up from reference TRBV19 and TRBJ1-5): DGGITQSPKYLFRKEGQNVTLSCEQNLNHDAMYWYRQDPGQGLRLIYYSQIVNDFQKGDIAEGYSVSREKKESFPLTVTSAQKNPTAFYLCASSITHRGNQPQHFGDGTRLSIL.